The rows below give T cell receptor beta chains drawn from one sample of a study of shared clonotypes between healthy human individuals. This table comes from immunoSEQ multiplex PCR, and its TCRdb copy is limited to in-frame clones, with some not included. In the table there are 850,000 to 1,100,000 clones, roughly 80% of which are singletons. The sample comprised memory CD4+ T cells from PBMCs. The origin of the receptors is a man in his late teens or twenties in good health. Some clones in this sample may be carry-over from other donors' samples. The CDR3 runs from the conserved cysteine through the conserved F or W. Each record gives: clone size, D gene, J gene, V gene, CDR3 protein, CDR3 DNA. A D gene is named only where the DNA matches it firmly. Not every row has a clone size; where given, it reads once, few, many or a size class.

clone size: NA
D gene: NA
J gene: TRBJ1-4
V gene: TRBV7-9
CDR3 protein: CASSLGGNWGEKLFF
CDR3 DNA: TGTGCCAGCAGCTTAGGAGGAAACTGGGGTGAAAAACTGTTTTTT

clone size: NA
D gene: NA
J gene: TRBJ1-3
V gene: TRBV6-1
CDR3 protein: CASSDPGINF
CDR3 DNA: TGTGCCAGCAGTGATCCGGGAATTAATTTT

clone size: NA
D gene: NA
J gene: TRBJ2-2
V gene: TRBV29-1
CDR3 protein: CSVGPGFGELFF
CDR3 DNA: TGCAGCGTTGGGCCGGGATTCGGGGAGCTGTTTTTT

clone size: NA
D gene: TRBD1
J gene: TRBJ2-1
V gene: TRBV14
CDR3 protein: CASSIHRGPYNEQFF
CDR3 DNA: TGTGCCAGCAGCATTCACAGGGGTCCCTACAATGAGCAGTTCTTC

clone size: NA
D gene: NA
J gene: TRBJ2-5
V gene: TRBV9
CDR3 protein: CASSYALGEQETQYF
CDR3 DNA: TGTGCCAGCAGCTACGCACTAGGGGAACAAGAGACCCAGTACTTC

clone size: NA
D gene: NA
J gene: TRBJ1-2
V gene: TRBV5-1
CDR3 protein: CASSYTEANYGYTF
CDR3 DNA: TGCGCCAGCAGCTACACCGAGGCTAACTATGGCTACACCTTC

clone size: NA
D gene: NA
J gene: TRBJ2-1
V gene: TRBV7-2
CDR3 protein: CASSPAGEHNEQFF
CDR3 DNA: TGTGCCAGCAGTCCTGCAGGGGAACACAATGAGCAGTTCTTC

clone size: NA
D gene: NA
J gene: TRBJ1-5
V gene: TRBV2
CDR3 protein: CASSGRESQPQHF
CDR3 DNA: TGTGCCAGCAGTGGTCGGGAGAGTCAGCCCCAGCATTTT

clone size: NA
D gene: TRBD2
J gene: TRBJ2-2
V gene: TRBV5-1
CDR3 protein: CASSFSLAGATGELFF
CDR3 DNA: TGCGCCAGCAGCTTCAGTCTAGCGGGAGCGACCGGGGAGCTGTTTTTT

clone size: NA
D gene: TRBD1
J gene: TRBJ2-2
V gene: TRBV27
CDR3 protein: CASSLNRGLGGELFF
CDR3 DNA: TGTGCCAGCAGTTTAAACAGGGGGCTGGGCGGGGAGCTGTTTTTT

clone size: NA
D gene: TRBD1
J gene: TRBJ1-1
V gene: TRBV13
CDR3 protein: CASSRDRGFGTEAFF
CDR3 DNA: TGTGCCAGCAGCAGAGACAGGGGTTTTGGGACTGAAGCTTTCTTT

clone size: few
D gene: NA
J gene: TRBJ2-5
V gene: TRBV5-1
CDR3 protein: CASSLAQETQYF
CDR3 DNA: TGCGCCAGCAGCTTGGCCCAAGAGACCCAGTACTTC

clone size: once
D gene: TRBD1
J gene: TRBJ1-5
V gene: TRBV18
CDR3 protein: CASSPDRGNQPQHF
CDR3 DNA: TGTGCCAGCTCACCGGACAGGGGAAATCAGCCCCAGCATTTT

clone size: NA
D gene: NA
J gene: TRBJ1-2
V gene: TRBV5-1
CDR3 protein: CASSSQGYGYTF
CDR3 DNA: TGCGCCAGCAGCTCACAGGGCTATGGCTACACCTTC

clone size: NA
D gene: NA
J gene: TRBJ2-1
V gene: TRBV28
CDR3 protein: CASSLFWAEQFF
CDR3 DNA: TGTGCCAGCAGTTTATTTTGGGCTGAGCAGTTCTTC

clone size: NA
D gene: NA
J gene: TRBJ1-2
V gene: TRBV14
CDR3 protein: CASSQVGFGGYTF
CDR3 DNA: TGTGCCAGCAGCCAAGTAGGGTTCGGTGGCTACACCTTC

clone size: NA
D gene: NA
J gene: TRBJ2-3
V gene: TRBV5-1
CDR3 protein: CASSLGEVTDTQYF
CDR3 DNA: TGCGCCAGCAGCTTGGGGGAGGTGACAGATACGCAGTATTTT

clone size: NA
D gene: NA
J gene: TRBJ2-3
V gene: TRBV7-2
CDR3 protein: CASSNRARGDTQYF
CDR3 DNA: TGTGCCAGCAGCAACCGGGCCCGCGGAGATACGCAGTATTTT

clone size: few
D gene: NA
J gene: TRBJ2-2
V gene: TRBV9
CDR3 protein: CASSVDGGRNTGELFF
CDR3 DNA: TGTGCCAGCAGCGTAGATGGGGGGCGTAACACCGGGGAGCTGTTTTTT